One sample yielded the 18 T cell receptor beta chains listed below, sequenced in a study of T cell responses to AZD1222 COVID-19 vaccine. The protocol was immunoSEQ multiplex PCR, while the TCRdb copy is restricted to in-frame clones and leaves out a portion. The data show about 97,000 clones, around 89% seen once. The specimen was peripheral blood, collected on day 0 of AZD1222 vaccination. The receptors derive from an adult in good health.

The chain carries TRBV11-1 and TRBJ2-3, with unresolved D. CDR1 and CDR2 from the germline V gene are SGHAT and FQDESV (reference sequence). The CDR3 totals 13 residues. Between the trimmed V and J ends, which lost 2 bases and 2 bases, there was a span of 5 bases. The CDR3 loop is CASSLTDTDTQYF. The CDR3 nucleotides read TGTGCCAGCAGCTTAACCGACACAGATACGCAGTATTTT. Full variable domain (missing parts from reference TRBV11-1 and TRBJ2-3): EAEVAQSPRYKITEKSQAVAFWCDPISGHATLYWYRQILGQGPELLVQFQDESVVDDSQLPKDRFSAERLKGVDSTLKIQPAELGDSAMYLCASSLTDTDTQYFGPGTRLTVL.

This rearrangement joins TRBV5-1 to TRBJ2-7; the D gene could be TRBD1 or TRBD2 (5 bases each). V was pared by 0 bases and J by 2 bases, with 6 bases between. Looked up from germline, CDR1 is SGHRS and CDR2 is YFSETQ. The CDR3 runs 13 residues. CDR3 in amino acids: CASSLGGTYEQYF. DNA for the CDR3: TGCGCCAGCAGCTTGGGGGGGACCTACGAGCAGTACTTC.

The gene calls are TRBV7-2 and TRBJ1-4, with TRBD1 as a possible D gene (6 bases). V was cut by 3 bases and J by 0 bases, with 11 bases left in between. Per the germline V gene, CDR1 is SGHTA and CDR2 is FQGNSA. The CDR3 is 16 residues long. The CDR3 loop reads CASSFRGITTNEKLFF. CDR3 bases: TGTGCCAGCAGCTTCAGGGGAATAACAACTAATGAAAAACTGTTTTTT.

J is TRBJ2-7 and V is TRBV18; D is uncertain. Germline V gene lookup returns CDR1 KGHSH and CDR2 LQKENI. The CDR3 runs 12 residues. V lost 3 bases and J 4 bases, leaving 7 bases between the germline ends. CDR3 residues: CASSPRRYEQYF. CDR3 bases: TGTGCCAGCTCACCTCGGAGATACGAGCAGTACTTC. Supplemented by reference TRBV18 and TRBJ2-7, the full variable domain reads NAGVMQNPRHLVRRRGQEARLRCSPMKGHSHVYWYRQLPEEGLKFMVYLQKENIIDESGMPKERFSAEFPKEGPSILRIQQVVRGDSAAYFCASSPRRYEQYFGPGTRLTVT.

This CDR3 is CASSLRRRAYNSPLHF. For the CDR3, the DNA is TGTGCCAGCAGTTTACGGCGGCGGGCCTATAATTCACCCCTCCACTTT. The rearrangement joins TRBV27 to TRBJ1-6; D remains unclear. This CDR3 comprises 16 residues. The germline V gene has CDR1 MNHEY and CDR2 SMNVEV (reference sequence). Trimming cost V 2 bases and J 2 bases, with 10 bases left between them.

The CDR3 sequence: CASVGAGNTIYF. The CDR3 DNA is TGTGCCAGCGTGGGAGCGGGAAACACCATATATTTT. The chain carries TRBV19 and TRBJ1-3; D ambiguous. The CDR3 is 12 residues long. The V end was cut by 9 bases, the J end by 4 bases, with 10 bases between. Germline V CDR1 and CDR2: LNHDA, SQIVND (reference sequence).

The J gene is TRBJ2-7, the V gene TRBV5-5; 7 bases map to TRBD1. The CDR3 consists of 14 residues. Germline V gene lookup returns CDR1 SGHKS and CDR2 YYEKEE (reference sequence). V gave up 3 bases and J gave up 3 bases; unmatched junction bases: 6. CDR3 residues: CASSSRDSFYEQYF. CDR3 in DNA: TGTGCCAGCAGCTCCCGGGACAGCTTCTACGAGCAGTACTTC.

The chain has TRBV6-2 or TRBV6-3 and TRBJ2-3; D ambiguous. Trimming removed 2 bases from V and 0 bases from J, with 12 bases in between. Germline CDR1 MNHEY, CDR2 SVGEGT. The CDR3 covers 16 residues. CDR3 in DNA: TGTGCCAGCAGTTACCCCCTAGTGGGGAGCACAGATACGCAGTATTTT. Protein sequence: CASSYPLVGSTDTQYF.

This chain uses TRBV7-3 with TRBJ2-3; 12 nucleotides agree with TRBD2. Trimming at V came to 5 bases and at J to 5 bases, leaving 8 bases not matched to a gene. Germline CDR1 SGHTA, CDR2 FQGTGA. The CDR3 length is 16 residues. Here the CDR3 reads CASSARLAGEGDTQYF. CDR3 bases: TGTGCCAGCAGCGCCAGACTAGCGGGAGAGGGAGATACGCAGTATTTT.

The chain uses TRBV11-3 and TRBJ1-1; perhaps TRBD1 as D (5 bases). The CDR3 has 13 residues. V lost 4 bases to trimming and J lost 5 bases, with 11 bases between them. Germline-derived CDR1 and CDR2 are SGHNT and YENEEA. CDR3 nucleotide sequence: TGTGCCAGCAGCTCCGACCCAGGGACTGAAGCTTTCTTT. Its protein is CASSSDPGTEAFF.

The genes are TRBV6-2 or TRBV6-3 and TRBJ1-5; D possibly corresponds to TRBD1 (5 bases). The V and J ends lost 6 bases and 0 bases respectively, with 18 bases between them. The germline CDR1 and CDR2 sequences are MNHEY and SVGEGT. The CDR3 sequence is 17 residues long. The DNA of the CDR3 is TGTGCCAGCAGCGACCCTCCCGGGGGTGATAGCAATCAGCCCCAGCATTTT. As protein: CASSDPPGGDSNQPQHF.

The CDR3 reads CASSKNTVNTEAFF. The CDR3 coding sequence is TGTGCCAGTAGTAAGAACACCGTGAACACTGAAGCTTTCTTT. This sequence joins TRBV19 and TRBJ1-1; no clear D. Trimming took 4 bases from V and 0 from J, leaving 9 bases between them. Germline CDR1 and CDR2: LNHDA and SQIVND (reference sequence). This CDR3 region has 14 residues. Full variable domain (remainder filled in from reference TRBV19 and TRBJ1-1): DGGITQSPKYLFRKEGQNVTLSCEQNLNHDAMYWYRQDPGQGLRLIYYSQIVNDFQKGDIAEGYSVSREKKESFPLTVTSAQKNPTAFYLCASSKNTVNTEAFFGQGTRLTVV.

This clone was recorded a few times. The CDR3 DNA reads TGTGCCATCAAGGGGGACACTGAAGCTTTCTTT. This encodes CAIKGDTEAFF. This sequence joins TRBV10-3 and TRBJ1-1; a weak D match, TRBD1 (6 bases). The CDR3 loop spans 11 amino acids. The V gene's germline CDR1 is ENHRY and CDR2 SYGVKD. The V gene lost 7 bases and the J gene lost 3 bases, with 6 bases spanning the gap.

This chain joins TRBV3-1 (or the pseudogene TRBV3-2) and TRBJ1-5; D not certain. Trimming left V 3 bases short and J 9 bases short, with 9 bases between. Germline-derived CDR1 and CDR2 are LGHDT and YNNKEL (reference sequence). The CDR3 contains 12 residues. The CDR3: CASSQNEGPQHF. DNA of the CDR3: TGTGCCAGCAGCCAGAATGAAGGGCCCCAGCATTTT.

This clone was seen more than once but under ten times. V and J are TRBV11-2 and TRBJ2-7, with D perhaps matching TRBD2 (6 bases). The CDR3 loop spans 14 amino acids. V was clipped by 0 bases and J by 2 bases, with 8 bases between them. CDR1 is SGHAT, CDR2 FQNNGV, per germline. The CDR3 DNA is TGTGCCAGCAGCTTAGAGCGGGGAACCTACGAGCAGTACTTC. Its protein is CASSLERGTYEQYF. Using reference TRBV11-2 and TRBJ2-7 for the parts outside the CDR3, the full variable domain is EAGVAQSPRYKIIEKRQSVAFWCNPISGHATLYWYQQILGQGPKLLIQFQNNGVVDDSQLPKDRFSAERLKGVDSTLKIQPAKLEDSAVYLCASSLERGTYEQYFGPGTRLTVT.

V gene TRBV5-4 combines with J gene TRBJ2-1, with TRBD1 as a possible D gene (6 bases). V was trimmed by 3 bases and J by 7 bases, leaving 23 bases between them. Germline V CDR1 and CDR2: SGHNT, YYREEE (reference sequence). This CDR3 has 17 residues. This CDR3 reads CASSSSIALQGGNEQFF. In DNA, the CDR3 is TGTGCCAGCAGCTCGTCAATAGCGTTACAAGGGGGTAATGAGCAGTTCTTC.

This rearrangement joins TRBV24-1 to TRBJ1-2; TRBD1 is a possible D gene (5 bases). There are 15 residues in the CDR3. Trimming removed 5 bases at V and 1 base at J, with 13 bases between. CDR1 and CDR2 from the germline V gene are KGHDR and SFDVKD. In DNA form, the CDR3 reads TGTGCCACCAGTGCCCGGACAAGTTTTAACTATGGCTACACCTTC. Protein sequence: CATSARTSFNYGYTF.

The sample holds a few counts of this clone. V and J are TRBV28 and TRBJ1-6, with D hard to call. CDR1 is MDHEN, CDR2 SYDVKM, per germline. Trimming took off 5 bases at V and 4 bases at J, with 15 bases between the two ends. The CDR3 runs 16 residues. CDR3 protein: CASSPPPPAYNSPLHF. For the CDR3, the DNA is TGTGCCAGCAGTCCCCCCCCACCAGCTTATAATTCACCCCTCCACTTT.